This T cell receptor beta chain was observed in a study of monozygotic twins with inflammatory bowel disease. Per individual sample, eight separate reactions were used to make cDNA. Using the 5' RACE reads, TCRdb records one entry per CDR3 protein without DNA. The listing contains about 300,000 distinct CDR3 sequences. The CDR3 has 15 amino acids. This clonotype originated in a human donor with ulcerative colitis or Crohn's disease, or a healthy co-twin of an affected twin (not recorded which). Sequencing input: blood. The chain carries TRBV12-3 or TRBV12-4 and TRBJ1-3; TCRdb names TRBD1, which stays unverified in the absence of DNA. The CDR3 reads CASSPRGSSGNTIYF.